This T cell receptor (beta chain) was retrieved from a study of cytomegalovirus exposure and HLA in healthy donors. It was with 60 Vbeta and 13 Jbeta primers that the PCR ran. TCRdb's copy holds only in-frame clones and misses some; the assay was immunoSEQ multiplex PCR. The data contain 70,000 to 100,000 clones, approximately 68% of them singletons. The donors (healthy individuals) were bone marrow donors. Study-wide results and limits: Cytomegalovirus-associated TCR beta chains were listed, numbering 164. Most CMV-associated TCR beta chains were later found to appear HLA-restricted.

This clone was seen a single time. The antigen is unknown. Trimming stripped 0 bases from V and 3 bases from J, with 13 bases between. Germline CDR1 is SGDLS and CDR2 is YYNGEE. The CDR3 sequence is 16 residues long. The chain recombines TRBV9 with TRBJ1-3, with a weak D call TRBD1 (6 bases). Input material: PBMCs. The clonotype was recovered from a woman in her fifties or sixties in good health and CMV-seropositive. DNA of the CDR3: TGTGCCAGCAGCGTAGATGGGGGGGCCAGTGGAAACACCATATATTTT. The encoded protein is CASSVDGGASGNTIYF.